The T cell receptor beta chain described here comes from a study of T cell repertoires in cytomegalovirus infection. At the level of the study: Matching HLA type and CMV infection were both indicated by public TCR beta signatures. Study-level findings and limits: Dominant in the ex vivo response were TCR beta clonotypes restricted by HLA-C and specific for CMV. People with CMV and the relevant HLA were identified by cumulative public TCR beta family frequency.

TCRdb reprocessed the reads via MiXCR and lists one record per CDR3 protein. In the table there are approximately 260,000 distinct CDR3 sequences, over 15% of which are singletons. This clonotype was picked up many times. No antigen is known for it. V dropped 5 bases and J dropped 3 bases, with 10 bases sitting between them. Looked up from germline, CDR1 is SGHTA and CDR2 is FQGNSA. The CDR3 has 14 amino acids. This chain joins TRBV7-2 and TRBJ1-4; a possible D gene is TRBD1 (5 bases). The receptor's source is a human donor in good health (CMV status not recorded). Some clones in this sample may be carry-over from other donors' samples. What was sequenced was CD8+ T cells from PBMCs. CDR3 amino acids: CASSAVGANEKLFF. The CDR3 region has the DNA TGTGCCAGCAGCGCCGTGGGGGCTAATGAAAAACTGTTTTTT.